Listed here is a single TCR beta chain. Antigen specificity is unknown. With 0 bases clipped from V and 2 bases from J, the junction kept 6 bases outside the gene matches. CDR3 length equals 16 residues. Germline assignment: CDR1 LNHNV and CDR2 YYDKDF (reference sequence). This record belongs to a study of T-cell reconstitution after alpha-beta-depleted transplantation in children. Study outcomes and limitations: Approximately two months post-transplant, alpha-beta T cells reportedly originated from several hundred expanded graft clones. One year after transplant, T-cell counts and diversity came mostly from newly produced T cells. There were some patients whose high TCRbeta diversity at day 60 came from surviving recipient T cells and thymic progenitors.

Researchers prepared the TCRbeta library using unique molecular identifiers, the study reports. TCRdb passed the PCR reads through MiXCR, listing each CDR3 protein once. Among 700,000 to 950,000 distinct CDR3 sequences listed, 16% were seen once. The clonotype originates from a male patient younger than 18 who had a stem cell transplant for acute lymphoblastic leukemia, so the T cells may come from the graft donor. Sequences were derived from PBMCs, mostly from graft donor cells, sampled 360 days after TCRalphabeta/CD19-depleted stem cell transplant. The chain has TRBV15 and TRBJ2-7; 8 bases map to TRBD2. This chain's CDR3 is CATSRDPGGGAYEQYF. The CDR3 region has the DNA TGTGCCACCAGCAGAGATCCGGGGGGGGGAGCCTACGAGCAGTACTTC.